The clone carrying this TCR beta chain was counted many times. The record originates from a study of T-cell memory formation after mild COVID-19. With 5 bases removed from V and 4 bases from J, the gap between germline ends came to 12 bases. The CDR3 runs 15 residues. The V gene's germline CDR1 is SEHNR and CDR2 FQNEAQ (reference sequence). TCRdb re-derived calls from the 5' RACE reads in MiXCR, one entry per CDR3 protein. The repertoire holds roughly 150,000 distinct CDR3 sequences, with 10% to 15% as singletons. The material sequenced was PBMCs or a T cell subset sorted from them (not recorded which). This TCR was recovered from a man younger than 35 who had mild COVID-19 (a few samples of this study predate the infection). Cell type and time point are not known. The chain employs TRBV7-9 and TRBJ2-6; D might be TRBD1 (6 bases). The CDR3, as DNA: TGTGCCAGCAGCAAACAGGGCGGGGGGGCCAACGTCCTGACTTTC. This gives the protein CASSKQGGGANVLTF.